A single sample is the source of the 4 T cell receptor beta chains below, sequenced in a study of cytomegalovirus exposure and HLA in healthy donors. The PCR had 60 Vbeta and 13 Jbeta primers. Produced via immunoSEQ multiplex PCR; TCRdb's table is partial and in-frame only. The table has more than 60,000 clones, around four fifths seen once. The sequencing sample was made of PBMCs. These receptors originate from a woman aged 30 to 39 in good health and CMV-seronegative.

This clone was seen a few times. This sequence joins TRBV5-1 and TRBJ2-2; D is unclear. The CDR3 extends over 14 amino acids. Per the germline V gene, CDR1 is SGHRS and CDR2 is YFSETQ. Trimming took off 2 bases at V and 4 bases at J, with 9 bases between the two ends. CDR3 in amino acids: CASSFNPGTGELFF. CDR3 sequence (DNA): TGCGCCAGCAGCTTCAATCCGGGCACCGGGGAGCTGTTTTTT.

V is TRBV19 and J is TRBJ2-1; 10 bases fit TRBD1. The CDR3 consists of 14 residues. Trimming removed 6 bases from V and 7 bases from J; junction bases left unmatched: 6. Germline CDR1 is LNHDA and CDR2 is SQIVND (reference sequence). CDR3 sequence reads: CASSTGTGVNEQFF. The CDR3 DNA is TGTGCCAGTAGCACCGGGACAGGGGTGAATGAGCAGTTCTTC.

This clone was counted a single time. This chain joins TRBV4-3 and TRBJ1-1; 7 bases line up with TRBD1. Germline V gene sequence: CDR1 LGHNA, CDR2 YSLEER. The CDR3 covers 14 residues. With V trimmed by 1 base and J by 2 bases, 1 base remained unmatched. The CDR3 reads CASSQGDSNTEAFF. The CDR3 DNA follows: TGCGCCAGCAGCCAAGGGGACAGTAACACTGAAGCTTTCTTT.

This chain joins TRBV5-6 and TRBJ1-1; the D gene is possibly TRBD1 (6 bases). Trimming removed 3 bases from V and 4 bases from J, with 10 bases in between. Germline V gene data show CDR1 as SGHDT and CDR2 as YYEEEE. This CDR3 has 13 amino acids. The CDR3 DNA is TGTGCCAGCAGCTCGGGACACCCCACTGAAGCTTTCTTT. This encodes CASSSGHPTEAFF.